The clone carrying this TCR beta chain was recorded only once. Its cognate antigen is unknown. V was clipped by 1 base and J by 8 bases, with 24 bases between them. From germline, CDR1 is MNHNS and CDR2 SASEGT. CDR3 length: 18 amino acids. Time point described: baseline pretreatment blood. Treatment specified: 15 Gy SBRT to primary tumor, nephrectomy 4 weeks later. The table came from immunoSEQ multiplex PCR; TCRdb's copy has only in-frame clones and leaves some out. The sample gives 85,000 to 100,000 clones, about 88% of which show up once; 6% to 9% is in the top ten. This record belongs to a study of radiation and T cells in renal cell carcinoma. General study results and limits: In blood, top tumor clones expanded by 2 weeks, shrinking by 4.

This specimen was blood, taken from a patient whose treatment included radiotherapy and nephrectomy. The rearrangement uses TRBV6-1 and TRBJ2-4; D assignment may be TRBD1 or TRBD2 (7 bases each). The TCR sequence derives from a man aged 45-65 years with renal cell carcinoma. The CDR3 is CASSEGWGRQGLFDIQYF. The CDR3 nucleotides read TGTGCCAGCAGTGAAGGTTGGGGACGACAGGGACTATTTGACATTCAGTACTTC.